These 2 T cell receptor beta chains share one sample of origin, sequenced in a study of CD8 T cells in Susac syndrome. Reverse transcription of roughly 0.5 to 1 ug RNA was carried out with random hexamers. Each CDR3 protein is one row after TCRdb ran MiXCR on the immunoSEQ multiplex PCR reads. The sample holds about 120,000 distinct CDR3 sequences, around 90% seen once. Sequencing was done on a sample of CD4+ T cells from PBMCs. Receptors originate from a human donor in good health.

This chain joins TRBV7-8 and TRBJ2-4; D unresolved. The CDR3 consists of 13 residues. CDR1 is SGHVS, CDR2 FQNEAQ, per germline. V was trimmed by 5 bases and J by 2 bases, leaving 7 bases between them. The CDR3 loop reads CASSPSSKNIQYF. The CDR3 coding sequence is TGTGCCAGCAGCCCTAGTTCCAAAAACATTCAGTACTTC.

This clonotype occurred a few times. The chain links TRBV11-2 to TRBJ2-5; D is undetermined. The V gene's germline CDR1 is SGHAT and CDR2 FQNNGV. The length of the CDR3 is 13 residues. Trimming shortened V by 3 bases and J by 0 bases, and 5 bases separated the two germline ends. The CDR3 loop reads CASSFGYQETQYF. The CDR3 coding sequence is TGTGCCAGCAGCTTTGGGTACCAAGAGACCCAGTACTTC.